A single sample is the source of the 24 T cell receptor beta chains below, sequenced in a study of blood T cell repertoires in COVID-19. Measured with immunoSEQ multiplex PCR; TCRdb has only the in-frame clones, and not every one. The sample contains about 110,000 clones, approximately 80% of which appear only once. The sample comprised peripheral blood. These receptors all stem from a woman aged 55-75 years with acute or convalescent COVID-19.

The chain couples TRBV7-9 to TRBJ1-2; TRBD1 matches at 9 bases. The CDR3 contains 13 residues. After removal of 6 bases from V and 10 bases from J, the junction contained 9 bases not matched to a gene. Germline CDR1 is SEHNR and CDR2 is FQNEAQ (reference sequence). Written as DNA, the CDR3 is TGTGCCAGCAGACAACAGGGGGCCGTTGACTACACCTTC. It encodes CASRQQGAVDYTF.

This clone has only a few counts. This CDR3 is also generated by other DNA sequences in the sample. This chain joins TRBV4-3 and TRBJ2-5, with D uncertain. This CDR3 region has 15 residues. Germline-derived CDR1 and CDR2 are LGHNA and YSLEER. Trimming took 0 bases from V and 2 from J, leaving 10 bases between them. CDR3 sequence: CASSQEFGQQETQYF. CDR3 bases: TGCGCCAGCAGCCAAGAATTTGGTCAGCAAGAGACCCAGTACTTC.

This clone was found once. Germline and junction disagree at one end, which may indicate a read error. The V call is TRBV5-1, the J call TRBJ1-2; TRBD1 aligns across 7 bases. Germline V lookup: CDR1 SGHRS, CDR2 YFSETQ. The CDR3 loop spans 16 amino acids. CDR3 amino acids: CASSLLSGEGAYRYTF. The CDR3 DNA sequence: TGCGCCAGCAGCTTGTTGTCTGGTGAGGGGGCCTATCGCTACACCTTC.

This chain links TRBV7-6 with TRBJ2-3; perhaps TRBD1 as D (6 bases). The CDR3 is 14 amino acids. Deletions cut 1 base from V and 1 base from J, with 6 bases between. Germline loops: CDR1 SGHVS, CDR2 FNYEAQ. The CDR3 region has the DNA TGTGCCAGCAGCTTAGGGACAGGCACAGATACGCAGTATTTT. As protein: CASSLGTGTDTQYF. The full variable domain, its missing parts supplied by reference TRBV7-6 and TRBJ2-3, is GAGVSQSPRYKVTKRGQDVALRCDPISGHVSLYWYRQALGQGPEFLTYFNYEAQQDKSGLPNDRFSAERPEGSISTLTIQRTEQRDSAMYRCASSLGTGTDTQYFGPGTRLTVL.

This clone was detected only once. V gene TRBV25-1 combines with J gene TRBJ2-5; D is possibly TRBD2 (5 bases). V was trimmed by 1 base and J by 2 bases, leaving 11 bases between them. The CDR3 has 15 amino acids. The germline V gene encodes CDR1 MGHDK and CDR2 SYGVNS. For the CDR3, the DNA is TGTGCCAGCAGTGAATGGGAGACGGAACAAGAGACCCAGTACTTC. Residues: CASSEWETEQETQYF. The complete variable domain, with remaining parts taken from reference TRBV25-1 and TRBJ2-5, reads EADIYQTPRYLVIGTGKKITLECSQTMGHDKMYWYQQDPGMELHLIHYSYGVNSTEKGDLSSESTVSRIRTEHFPLTLESARPSHTSQYLCASSEWETEQETQYFGPGTRLLVL.

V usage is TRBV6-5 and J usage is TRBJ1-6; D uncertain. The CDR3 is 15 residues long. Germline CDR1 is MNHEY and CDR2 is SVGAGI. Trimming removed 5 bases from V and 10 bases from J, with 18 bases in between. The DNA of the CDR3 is TGTGCCAGCAGTCCAGGTTTCAGGTTTACCTCACCCCTCCACTTT. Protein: CASSPGFRFTSPLHF.

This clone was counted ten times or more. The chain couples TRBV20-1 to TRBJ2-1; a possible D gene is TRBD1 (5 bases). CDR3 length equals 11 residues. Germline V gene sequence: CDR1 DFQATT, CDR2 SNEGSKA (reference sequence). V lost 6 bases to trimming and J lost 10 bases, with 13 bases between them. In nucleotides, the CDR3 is TGCAGTGCAGGAGACAGTTCAGAGCAGTTCTTC. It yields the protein CSAGDSSEQFF.

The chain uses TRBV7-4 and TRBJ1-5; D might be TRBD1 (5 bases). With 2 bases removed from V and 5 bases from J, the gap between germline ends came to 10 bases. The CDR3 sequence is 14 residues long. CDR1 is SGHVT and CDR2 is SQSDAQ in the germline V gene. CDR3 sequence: CASSLRRDDQPQHF. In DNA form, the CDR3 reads TGTGCCAGCAGCTTACGCAGGGATGATCAGCCCCAGCATTTT.

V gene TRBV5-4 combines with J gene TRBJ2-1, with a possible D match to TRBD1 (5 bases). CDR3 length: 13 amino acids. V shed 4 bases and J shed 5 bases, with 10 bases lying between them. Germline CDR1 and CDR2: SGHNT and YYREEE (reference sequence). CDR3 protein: CASSPRVNNEQFF. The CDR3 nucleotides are TGTGCCAGCAGCCCCAGGGTCAACAATGAGCAGTTCTTC.

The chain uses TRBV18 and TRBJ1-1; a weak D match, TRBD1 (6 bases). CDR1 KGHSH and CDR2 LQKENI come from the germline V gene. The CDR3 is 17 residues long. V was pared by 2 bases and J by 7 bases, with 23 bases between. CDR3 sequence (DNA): TGTGCCAGCTCACCAACCTACACAGGGCTGGGTGAGGTTGAAGCTTTCTTT. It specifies CASSPTYTGLGEVEAFF.

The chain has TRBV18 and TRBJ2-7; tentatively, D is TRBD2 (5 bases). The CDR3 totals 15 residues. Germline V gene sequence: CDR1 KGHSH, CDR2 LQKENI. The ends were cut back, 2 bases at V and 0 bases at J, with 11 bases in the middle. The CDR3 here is CASSPKSGSSYEQYF. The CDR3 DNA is TGTGCCAGCTCACCAAAGTCGGGGAGCTCCTACGAGCAGTACTTC. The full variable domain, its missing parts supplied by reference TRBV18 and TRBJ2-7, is NAGVMQNPRHLVRRRGQEARLRCSPMKGHSHVYWYRQLPEEGLKFMVYLQKENIIDESGMPKERFSAEFPKEGPSILRIQQVVRGDSAAYFCASSPKSGSSYEQYFGPGTRLTVT.

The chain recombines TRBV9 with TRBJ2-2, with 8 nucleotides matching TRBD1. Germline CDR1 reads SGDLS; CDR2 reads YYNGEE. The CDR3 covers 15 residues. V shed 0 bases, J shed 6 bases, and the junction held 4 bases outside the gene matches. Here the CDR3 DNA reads TGTGCCAGCAGCGTAGGGGACAGGTGGGCCGGGGAGCTGTTTTTT. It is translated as CASSVGDRWAGELFF.

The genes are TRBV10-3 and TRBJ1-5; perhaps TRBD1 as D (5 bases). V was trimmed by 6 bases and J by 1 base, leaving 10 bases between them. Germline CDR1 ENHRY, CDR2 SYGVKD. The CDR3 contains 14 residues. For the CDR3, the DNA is TGTGCCATCAGGGAGGGGAGGAGCAATCAGCCCCAGCATTTT. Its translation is CAIREGRSNQPQHF.

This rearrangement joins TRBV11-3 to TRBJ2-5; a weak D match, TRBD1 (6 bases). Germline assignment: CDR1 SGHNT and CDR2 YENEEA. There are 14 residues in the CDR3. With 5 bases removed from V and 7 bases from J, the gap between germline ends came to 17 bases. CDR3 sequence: CASSPHPRGGTQYF. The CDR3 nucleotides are TGTGCCAGCAGCCCTCATCCCAGGGGTGGGACCCAGTACTTC.

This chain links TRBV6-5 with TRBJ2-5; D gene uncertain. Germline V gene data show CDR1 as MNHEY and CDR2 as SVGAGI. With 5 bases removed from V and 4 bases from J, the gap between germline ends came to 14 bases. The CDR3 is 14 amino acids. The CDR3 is CASSPNPYGETQYF. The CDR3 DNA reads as TGTGCCAGCAGTCCCAATCCCTATGGAGAGACCCAGTACTTC.

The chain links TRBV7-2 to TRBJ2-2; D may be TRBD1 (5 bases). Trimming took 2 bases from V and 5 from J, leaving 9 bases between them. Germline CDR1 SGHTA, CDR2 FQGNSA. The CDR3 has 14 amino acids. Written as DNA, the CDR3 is TGTGCCAGCAGCTTAAGTCAGGGTACCGGGGAGCTGTTTTTT. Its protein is CASSLSQGTGELFF.

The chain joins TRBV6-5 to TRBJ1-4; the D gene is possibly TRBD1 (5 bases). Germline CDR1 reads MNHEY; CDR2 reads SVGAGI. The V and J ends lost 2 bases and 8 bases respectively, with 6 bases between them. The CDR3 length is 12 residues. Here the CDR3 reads CASSYDREKLFF. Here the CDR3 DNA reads TGTGCCAGCAGTTACGACAGAGAAAAACTGTTTTTT.

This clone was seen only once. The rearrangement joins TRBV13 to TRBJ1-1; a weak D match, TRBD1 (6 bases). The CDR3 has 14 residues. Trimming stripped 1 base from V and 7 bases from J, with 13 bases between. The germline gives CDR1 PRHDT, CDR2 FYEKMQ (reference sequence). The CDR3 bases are TGTGCCAGCAGCTTAGTCGGGGGGGCCCGTGAAGCTTTCTTT. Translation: CASSLVGGAREAFF.

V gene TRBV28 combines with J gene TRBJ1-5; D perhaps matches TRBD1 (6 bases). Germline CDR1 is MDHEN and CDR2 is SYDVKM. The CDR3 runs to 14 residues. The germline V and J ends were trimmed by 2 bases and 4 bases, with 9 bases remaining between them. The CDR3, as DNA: TGTGCCAGCAGTTTAGGTCAGGGGAATCAGCCCCAGCATTTT. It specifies CASSLGQGNQPQHF. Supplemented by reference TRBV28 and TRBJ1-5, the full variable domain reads DVKVTQSSRYLVKRTGEKVFLECVQDMDHENMFWYRQDPGLGLRLIYFSYDVKMKEKGDIPEGYSVSREKKERFSLILESASTNQTSMYLCASSLGQGNQPQHFGDGTRLSIL.

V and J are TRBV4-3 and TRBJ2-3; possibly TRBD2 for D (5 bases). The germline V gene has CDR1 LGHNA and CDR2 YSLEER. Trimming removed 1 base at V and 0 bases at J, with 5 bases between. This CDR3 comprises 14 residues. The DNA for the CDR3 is TGCGCCAGCAGCCAAGCGGGAAGCACAGATACGCAGTATTTT. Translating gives CASSQAGSTDTQYF.

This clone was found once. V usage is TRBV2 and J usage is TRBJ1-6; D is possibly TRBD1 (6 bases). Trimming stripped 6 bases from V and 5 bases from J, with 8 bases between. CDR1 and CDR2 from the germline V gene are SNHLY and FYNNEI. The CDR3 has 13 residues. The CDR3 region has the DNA TGTGCCAGCAGGTGGGACAATAATTCACCCCTCCACTTT. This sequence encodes CASRWDNNSPLHF.

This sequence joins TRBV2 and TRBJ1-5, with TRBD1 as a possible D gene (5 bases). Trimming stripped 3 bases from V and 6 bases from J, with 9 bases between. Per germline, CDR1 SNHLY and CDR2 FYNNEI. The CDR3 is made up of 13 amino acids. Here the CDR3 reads CASSDREGQPQHF. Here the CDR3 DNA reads TGTGCCAGCAGTGACAGGGAGGGTCAGCCCCAGCATTTT.

The CDR3 spells CASSLVGTGLHSPLHF. The CDR3, as DNA: TGTGCCAGCAGCTTAGTAGGGACAGGGTTACATTCACCCCTCCACTTT. The gene calls are TRBV11-2 and TRBJ1-6; TRBD1 matches at 9 bases. The CDR3 covers 16 residues. Germline lookup yields CDR1 SGHAT and CDR2 FQNNGV. J lost 8 bases, V lost 1 base, and 6 bases had no gene match.

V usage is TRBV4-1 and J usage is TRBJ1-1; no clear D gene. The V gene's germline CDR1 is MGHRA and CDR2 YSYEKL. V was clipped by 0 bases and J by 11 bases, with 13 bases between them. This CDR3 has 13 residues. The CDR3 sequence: CASSQDSRAWAFF. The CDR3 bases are TGCGCCAGCAGCCAAGATTCGAGGGCTTGGGCTTTCTTT.